Listed here is a single T cell receptor beta chain. Its target is not known. Data came from immunoSEQ multiplex PCR; TCRdb stores just in-frame clones and leaves some out. Seen here are roughly 140,000 clones, more than 70% observed once, and the top ten hold around 3.4%. After removal of 10 bases from V and 8 bases from J, the junction contained 13 bases not matched to a gene. Germline loops: CDR1 SNHLY, CDR2 FYNNEI. The CDR3 is made up of 14 amino acids. The data stem from a study of T cell responses to AZD1222 COVID-19 vaccine. Regarding the study as a whole: Spike-specific TCR breadth and depth went up after people got two AZD1222 doses. In a largely white British group with more females than males, clonal diversity was possibly underestimated. Seropositive at baseline were only a handful of AZD1222 recipients. At 160-218 and 743-854, vaccine-associated CD4 TCRs were dominant, and they spanned spike.

Sequenced material: peripheral blood, taken on day 0 of MenACWY control vaccination. The TCR sequence derives from an adult in good health. The V call is TRBV2, the J call TRBJ2-1; 8 bases are shared with TRBD2. DNA for the CDR3: TGTGCCACCGGGAGGGCCGCAGTCAATGATGAGCAGTTCTTC. This codes for CATGRAAVNDEQFF.